This TCR beta chain appears in the sequencing data of a study of blood T cell repertoires in COVID-19. Study-level background: The samples span acute and convalescent COVID-19 from the United States, Italy and Spain.

This table comes from immunoSEQ multiplex PCR, and its TCRdb copy is limited to in-frame clones, with some not included. The sample includes roughly 100,000 clones, around 87% of them seen just once. The J segment lost 0 bases and the V segment lost 1 base, leaving 4 bases of the junction unmatched. CDR1 is SGHNT and CDR2 is YYREEE in the germline V gene (reference sequence). This CDR3 contains 17 residues. This clonotype was obtained from a middle-aged man with active or convalescent COVID-19. The sequenced sample was peripheral blood. The chain couples TRBV5-4 to TRBJ2-3, with 11 nucleotides matching TRBD2. DNA of the CDR3: TGTGCCAGCAGCTTGCCTAGCGGGGGGATAAGCACAGATACGCAGTATTTT. This encodes CASSLPSGGISTDTQYF.